These T cell receptor beta chains were read from a single sample in a study of shared clonotypes between healthy human individuals. The assay was immunoSEQ multiplex PCR, and TCRdb's table has in-frame clones only and misses some. This sample carries under 2.5 million clones, roughly 90% of them seen once, and the ten largest clones take about 0.36%. Sequenced material: naive CD4+ T cells from PBMCs. The receptors were gathered from a young man in good health. Some clones in this sample may be carry-over from other donors' samples. The CDR3 runs from the conserved cysteine through the conserved F or W. The D gene is left open where the match is weak. Size tells how often a clone was seen (once, few, many) or the class of an expanded clone, and some rows leave it out.

TRBV4-1,TRBD1,TRBJ2-3,.,CASSQAPGGADTQYF,TGCGCCAGCAGCCAAGCCCCAGGGGGCGCAGATACGCAGTATTTT
TRBV7-2,.,TRBJ1-4,.,CASSLGGAGVYEKLFF,TGTGCCAGCAGCTTAGGGGGTGCGGGGGTATATGAAAAACTGTTTTTT
TRBV6-5,.,TRBJ2-5,.,CASSYGQRKTQYF,TGTGCCAGCAGTTACGGGCAGAGAAAGACCCAGTACTTC
TRBV5-8,TRBD2,TRBJ2-7,.,CASRQRRSGGVRYEQYF,TGTGCCAGCAGGCAGCGCAGGAGTGGGGGGGTTCGGTACGAGCAGTACTTC
TRBV19,TRBD1,TRBJ1-5,.,CASISDRGNQPQHF,TGTGCCAGTATTTCAGACAGGGGCAATCAGCCCCAGCATTTT
TRBV14,.,TRBJ2-2,.,CASSQDLRRGTGELFF,TGTGCCAGCAGCCAAGATTTGAGGCGGGGAACCGGGGAGCTGTTTTTT
TRBV19,.,TRBJ2-5,.,CATSFWGGTQYF,TGTGCCACCAGTTTCTGGGGCGGGACCCAGTACTTC
TRBV7-3,.,TRBJ2-3,.,CASSGVGTDTQYF,TGTGCCAGCTCCGGTGTAGGCACAGATACGCAGTATTTT
TRBV27,.,TRBJ2-3,.,CASSAAMGDTQYF,TGTGCCAGCAGTGCCGCGATGGGAGATACGCAGTATTTT
TRBV9,TRBD2,TRBJ2-1,.,CASSVATSGRDEQFF,TGTGCCAGCAGCGTAGCAACTAGCGGGAGGGATGAGCAGTTCTTC
TRBV6-5,TRBD2,TRBJ2-5,.,CASANGGSIQETQYF,TGTGCCAGCGCAAACGGCGGGAGTATTCAAGAGACCCAGTACTTC
TRBV6-1,.,TRBJ2-1,.,CASSGLSINNEQFF,TGTGCCAGCAGTGGTCTGTCGATTAACAATGAGCAGTTCTTC
TRBV5-1,TRBD2,TRBJ2-1,.,CASSLVAGLYNEQFF,TGCGCCAGCAGCTTGGTAGCGGGGCTCTACAATGAGCAGTTCTTC
TRBV29-1,.,TRBJ2-7,.,CSVGTASYEQYF,TGCAGCGTTGGTACGGCCTCCTACGAGCAGTACTTC
TRBV7-2,.,TRBJ2-2,.,CASSLALAFLNTGELFF,TGTGCCAGCAGCTTAGCACTAGCCTTTCTGAACACCGGGGAGCTGTTTTTT
TRBV28,TRBD1,TRBJ1-2,.,CASSLDRGPYGYTF,TGTGCCAGCAGTCTAGACAGGGGCCCCTATGGCTACACCTTC
TRBV4-1,TRBD2,TRBJ2-1,.,CASSLPTSGTNEQFF,TGCGCCAGCAGCCTACCGACTAGCGGGACCAATGAGCAGTTCTTC
TRBV5-1,.,TRBJ1-1,.,CASSLLGGENTEAFF,TGCGCCAGCAGCTTGTTAGGGGGAGAGAACACTGAAGCTTTCTTT
TRBV29-1,.,TRBJ1-3,.,CSVRHSGNTIYF,TGCAGCGTTAGGCACTCTGGAAACACCATATATTTT
TRBV30,.,TRBJ1-2,few,CAWSVRENYGYTF,TGTGCCTGGAGTGTACGGGAGAACTATGGCTACACCTTC
TRBV7-9,TRBD1,TRBJ2-3,.,CASSRDRGTDTQYF,TGTGCCAGCAGTCGGGACAGGGGCACAGATACGCAGTATTTT
TRBV7-2,.,TRBJ2-3,once,CASTTRATGHDTQYF,TGTGCCAGCACCACCCGGGCTACAGGACACGATACGCAGTATTTT
TRBV28,.,TRBJ1-3,.,CASSLAAFSGNTIYF,TGTGCCAGCAGTTTAGCGGCATTCTCTGGAAACACCATATATTTT
TRBV4-1,.,TRBJ2-7,.,CASSQEKDRSSYEQYF,TGCGCCAGCAGCCAAGAAAAGGATAGGAGCTCCTACGAGCAGTACTTC
TRBV18,.,TRBJ1-2,.,CASSPGGDNYGYTF,TGTGCCAGCTCACCAGGGGGCGATAACTATGGCTACACCTTC
TRBV6-4,.,TRBJ1-5,.,CASSVDQDQPQHF,TGTGCCAGCAGTGTAGACCAGGATCAGCCCCAGCATTTT
TRBV7-9,.,TRBJ1-2,.,CASSLGGGHYGYTF,TGTGCCAGCAGCTTAGGCGGGGGGCACTATGGCTACACCTTC
TRBV28,.,TRBJ1-2,.,CASTRDTYGYTF,TGTGCCAGCACCCGGGACACCTATGGCTACACCTTC
TRBV7-9,TRBD2,TRBJ2-1,.,CASSLARWASGNEQFF,TGTGCCAGCAGCTTAGCGCGGTGGGCTAGCGGGAATGAGCAGTTCTTC
TRBV5-1,.,TRBJ2-1,.,CASSLAQATHNEQFF,TGCGCCAGCAGCTTGGCGCAGGCGACTCACAATGAGCAGTTCTTC
TRBV4-1,.,TRBJ2-2,.,CASSLLYGRNTGELFF,TGCGCCAGCAGCCTACTATACGGGAGAAACACCGGGGAGCTGTTTTTT
TRBV28,.,TRBJ1-3,.,CASSSVGQTGNTIYF,TGTGCCAGCAGTTCAGTCGGACAGACAGGAAACACCATATATTTT
TRBV28,.,TRBJ2-7,.,CATTEGSTTEQYF,TGTGCCACCACCGAAGGTTCCACCACCGAGCAGTACTTC
TRBV28,.,TRBJ2-1,.,CASSAFWNEQFF,TGTGCCAGCAGTGCCTTCTGGAATGAGCAGTTCTTC
TRBV11-2,.,TRBJ1-6,.,CASSLTTTNSPLHF,TGTGCCAGCAGCTTAACGACCACAAATTCACCCCTCCACTTT
TRBV28,.,TRBJ1-2,.,CASSLSPGGGSYGYTF,TGTGCCAGCAGTTTATCCCCCGGTGGGGGTTCCTATGGCTACACCTTC
TRBV2,TRBD2,TRBJ2-3,.,CASSVVGGYTDTQYF,TGTGCCAGCAGCGTCGTGGGGGGGTACACAGATACGCAGTATTTT
TRBV29-1,.,TRBJ1-3,.,CSVRGGNSGNTIYF,TGCAGCGTTCGGGGCGGAAACTCTGGAAACACCATATATTTT
TRBV5-1,.,TRBJ2-7,.,CASSWDPPRTYEQYF,TGCGCCAGCAGTTGGGACCCGCCTCGAACCTACGAGCAGTACTTC
TRBV11-2,.,TRBJ1-1,.,CASSLKREAFF,TGTGCCAGCAGCTTAAAGAGGGAAGCTTTCTTT
TRBV5-1,TRBD1,TRBJ2-7,.,CASMSGTGGEYEQYF,TGCGCCAGCATGTCCGGGACAGGGGGCGAATACGAGCAGTACTTC